The 20 T cell receptor beta chains below come from one sample, sequenced in a study. TCRdb redid the calling of the 5' RACE reads with MiXCR, one entry per CDR3 protein. Of some 32,000 distinct CDR3 sequences listed, 25% to 30% are singletons. Treg sorting used a CD4+CD25+CD127-/low gate. Sample: tumor-infiltrating Tregs sorted from the breast tumor. Source of these receptors: a female donor with breast cancer.

Points on this clonotype: This may be a read error, as it is one base from a much larger clone. CDR3 sequence reads: CASNLGTGRNSPLHF. The CDR3 region has the DNA TGTGCCAGCAACTTGGGGACAGGTCGCAATTCACCCCTCCACTTT. The chain couples TRBV7-6 to TRBJ1-6; TRBD1 matches 8 bases. The CDR3 totals 15 residues. Trimming removed 7 bases from V and 7 bases from J; junction bases left unmatched: 9. The germline CDR1 and CDR2 sequences are SGHVS and FNYEAQ.

A remark on this clonotype: With a much larger clone just one base away, this may be a read error. This chain uses TRBV28 with TRBJ2-7; no definite D call. The CDR3 is made up of 14 amino acids. Germline values: CDR1 MDHEN, CDR2 SYDVKM. Here the CDR3 reads CANSFRGDSYEQYF. Written as DNA, the CDR3 is TGTGCCAACAGTTTCCGTGGGGACTCCTACGAGCAGTACTTC. Supplemented by reference TRBV28 and TRBJ2-7, the full variable domain reads DVKVTQSSRYLVKRTGEKVFLECVQDMDHENMFWYRQDPGLGLRLIYFSYDVKMKEKGDIPEGYSVSREKKERFSLILESASTNQTSMYLCANSFRGDSYEQYFGPGTRLTVT.

This chain links TRBV6-2 or TRBV6-3 with TRBJ2-1, with D possibly TRBD1 on 5 matching bases. Trimming took off 9 bases at V and 5 bases at J, with 11 bases between the two ends. Per the germline V gene, CDR1 is MNHEY and CDR2 is SVGEGT. The CDR3 contains 12 residues. The CDR3 coding sequence is TGTGCCAGTCGGACAAGAAACAATGAGCAGTTCTTC. Protein sequence: CASRTRNNEQFF.

This clonotype was detected only a few times. The V gene is TRBV20-1, the J gene TRBJ2-7; D uncertain. From germline, CDR1 is DFQATT and CDR2 SNEGSKA (reference sequence). V was shortened by 2 bases and J by 2 bases, with 13 bases between the two germline ends. There are 14 residues in the CDR3. The DNA for the CDR3 is TGCAGTGCTAGATCGACGGGTGGACCCTACGAGCAGTACTTC. Translating it yields CSARSTGGPYEQYF.

This clonotype appeared a few times. The chain links TRBV24-1 to TRBJ2-1; 7 bases map to TRBD1. From germline, CDR1 is KGHDR and CDR2 SFDVKD. The CDR3 is 15 amino acids. V dropped 2 bases and J dropped 6; count of bases not matched to a gene: 6. As DNA, the CDR3 is TGTGCCACCAGTGATTCCGGGACAGACCCCAATGAGCAGTTCTTC. Its translation is CATSDSGTDPNEQFF.

The chain is built from TRBV18 and TRBJ1-1, with 7 bases aligning to TRBD1. Trimming at V came to 3 bases and at J to 2 bases, leaving 9 bases not matched to a gene. Germline values: CDR1 KGHSH, CDR2 LQKENI. The CDR3 runs to 16 residues. The CDR3 DNA reads TGTGCCAGCTCACCCCTCCCGACAGGGAGCAACACTGAAGCTTTCTTT. Protein sequence: CASSPLPTGSNTEAFF.

This clonotype was seen many times. The J gene is TRBJ1-5, the V gene TRBV28; a weak D match, TRBD1 (5 bases). The V gene lost 4 bases and the J gene lost 3 bases, with 10 bases spanning the gap. The CDR3 runs to 14 residues. Germline values: CDR1 MDHEN, CDR2 SYDVKM. The DNA of the CDR3 is TGTGCCAGCAGTTCCTCAGGGCCCAATCAGCCCCAGCATTTT. Translating it yields CASSSSGPNQPQHF.

This clonotype was observed many times. V usage is TRBV7-6 and J usage is TRBJ2-1; 14 nucleotides match TRBD2. V lost 6 bases and J lost 1; bases outside the gene matches: 8. This CDR3 comprises 18 residues. Germline V gene lookup returns CDR1 SGHVS and CDR2 FNYEAQ. The CDR3 sequence: CASRPGLAGAGSYNEQFF. The CDR3 DNA sequence: TGTGCCAGCAGACCGGGACTAGCGGGAGCTGGTTCCTACAATGAGCAGTTCTTC.

On this clonotype: A much more abundant neighbour one base away suggests this may be a read error. The CDR3 loop reads CSTRGSAQYF. The CDR3, as DNA: TGCAGTACCAGGGGATCGGCCCAGTACTTC. The V gene is TRBV20-1, the J gene TRBJ2-5, with D possibly matching TRBD1 (6 bases). The germline V and J ends were trimmed by 8 bases and 9 bases, with 13 bases remaining between them. Germline V lookup: CDR1 DFQATT, CDR2 SNEGSKA (reference sequence). CDR3 length: 10 amino acids.

At least ten counts were recorded for this clonotype. The V gene is TRBV28, the J gene TRBJ1-1; D gene unclear. The CDR3 spans 12 residues. CDR1 is MDHEN and CDR2 is SYDVKM in the germline V gene. Trimming cost V 6 bases and J 2 bases, with 7 bases left between them. The CDR3 reads CASSPSNTEAFF. CDR3 DNA sequence: TGTGCCAGCAGCCCCTCTAACACTGAAGCTTTCTTT.

The gene calls are TRBV18 and TRBJ2-3; 7 nucleotides line up with TRBD2. The CDR3 has 16 amino acids. Germline loops: CDR1 KGHSH, CDR2 LQKENI. The J segment lost 3 bases and the V segment lost 2 bases, leaving 8 bases of the junction unmatched. The DNA for the CDR3 is TGTGCCAGCTCACCAATGGCTAGCGGTCTAACAGATACGCAGTATTTT. It is translated as CASSPMASGLTDTQYF.

Points on this clonotype: The junction does not match germline at one end; this may be a read error. The J gene is TRBJ2-1, the V gene TRBV6-2 or TRBV6-3; a weak D match, TRBD2 (6 bases). This CDR3 is built from 16 residues. Germline-derived CDR1 and CDR2 are MNHEY and SVGEGT. Here the CDR3 reads CAGSYGRESREGEQFF. DNA of the CDR3: TGTGCCGGCAGTTATGGTCGGGAGTCTAGGGAAGGTGAGCAGTTCTTC.

At least ten counts were recorded for this clonotype. The chain couples TRBV20-1 to TRBJ2-1; 12 positions match TRBD2. This CDR3 spans 15 amino acids. J lost 6 bases, V lost 3 bases, and 6 bases had no gene match. CDR1 and CDR2 from the germline V gene are DFQATT and SNEGSKA (reference sequence). CDR3 in DNA: TGCAGTGCTAGCAAGCCTAGCGGGAGGGCCAATGAGCAGTTCTTC. Translation gives CSASKPSGRANEQFF.

V usage is TRBV15 and J usage is TRBJ2-7, with D unresolved. V lost 0 bases and J lost 2, with 11 bases in between. The germline V gene encodes CDR1 LNHNV and CDR2 YYDKDF (reference sequence). CDR3 length: 15 amino acids. CDR3 in DNA: TGTGCCACCAGCAGAGATCCGCAGGCCACCTACGAGCAGTACTTC. Translated, it gives CATSRDPQATYEQYF.

About this clonotype itself: Possible read error: a much larger clone is one base away. The chain employs TRBV29-1 and TRBJ1-2; TRBD1 agrees at 7 bases. Germline assignment: CDR1 SQVTM and CDR2 ANQGSEA. There are 22 residues in the CDR3. The J segment lost 2 bases and the V segment lost 4 bases, leaving 31 bases of the junction unmatched. CDR3 coding DNA: TGCAGCGTTGTAGGTGTGGTCAGGGGGGGTTCGGGTGTTGGTCGCATCAACTATGGCTACACCTTC. Translating gives CSVVGVVRGGSGVGRINYGYTF.

This clonotype is categorized as medium-sized. V usage is TRBV5-1 and J usage is TRBJ2-7; D remains unclear. Germline lookup yields CDR1 SGHRS and CDR2 YFSETQ. This CDR3 is 13 amino acids long. V lost 0 bases and J 0 bases, leaving 4 bases between the germline ends. CDR3 DNA sequence: TGCGCCAGCAGCTTGGGAGTCTCCTACGAGCAGTACTTC. As protein: CASSLGVSYEQYF.

As regards this clonotype: A much larger clone is a single base away; this may be a read error. The chain links TRBV20-1 to TRBJ2-1, with 8 bases matching TRBD2. CDR3 size: 15 residues. Looked up from germline, CDR1 is DFQATT and CDR2 is SNEGSKA (reference sequence). The CDR3 here is CGARKPGLGYNEQFF. CDR3 nucleotide sequence: TGCGGTGCTAGGAAGCCGGGACTAGGATACAATGAGCAGTTCTTC.

A note on this clonotype: It may be a read error: a sequence one base away is much more abundant. Without the conserved terminal phenylalanine or tryptophan, this CDR3 likely stems from a read error. The genes are TRBV6-2 or TRBV6-3 and TRBJ2-1; 7 bases are shared with TRBD1. V trimming: 10 bases; J trimming: 3 bases; junction bases outside the gene matches: 3. CDR1 MNHEY and CDR2 SVGEGT come from the germline V gene. The CDR3 is 12 residues long. CDR3 in amino acids: CATQGVYNEQFL. CDR3 coding DNA: TGTGCCACGCAGGGGGTCTACAATGAGCAGTTCCTC.

V usage is TRBV4-1 and J usage is TRBJ1-1; D perhaps matches TRBD1 (5 bases). This CDR3 region has 14 residues. Germline values: CDR1 MGHRA, CDR2 YSYEKL. V dropped 2 bases and J dropped 4 bases, with 11 bases sitting between them. The CDR3 region is CASSQPWGGTEAFF. In nucleotides, the CDR3 is TGCGCCAGCAGCCAACCGTGGGGCGGCACTGAAGCTTTCTTT.

The genes are TRBV3-1 and TRBJ2-3; the D is unclear. Trimming took off 0 bases at V and 6 bases at J, with 10 bases between the two ends. This CDR3 region has 14 residues. In germline, CDR1 is LGHDT, CDR2 YNNKEL (reference sequence). As DNA, the CDR3 is TGTGCCAGCAGCCAAGAGAGCTGGTCGGATACGCAGTATTTT. Protein sequence: CASSQESWSDTQYF.